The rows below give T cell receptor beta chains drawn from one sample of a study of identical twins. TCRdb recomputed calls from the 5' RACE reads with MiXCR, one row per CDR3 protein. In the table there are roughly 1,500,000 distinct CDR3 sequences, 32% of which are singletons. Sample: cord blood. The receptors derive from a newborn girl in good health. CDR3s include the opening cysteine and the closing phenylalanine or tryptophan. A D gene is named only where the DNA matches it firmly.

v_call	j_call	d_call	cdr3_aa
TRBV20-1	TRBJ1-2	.	CSARAGTGQDTF
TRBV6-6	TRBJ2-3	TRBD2	CASSLGGSMADTQYF
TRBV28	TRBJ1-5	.	CASQALLNQPQHF
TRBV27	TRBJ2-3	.	CASSPLAERTFGDTQYF
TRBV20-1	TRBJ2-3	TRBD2	CSANPAGEGDTQYF
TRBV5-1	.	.	CASCLVTAYNEQYF
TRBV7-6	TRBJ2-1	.	CASSLGLLGYNEQFF
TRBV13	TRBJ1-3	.	CASSLNPGNTIYF
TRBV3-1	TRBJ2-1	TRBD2	CASSQDSGGTPNEQFF
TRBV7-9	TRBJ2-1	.	CASSVGAGWGEQFF